This is a list of T cell receptor beta chains from one sample in a study of CD4 T cells in relation to SARS-CoV-2 and coronaviruses. TCRdb keeps only in-frame clones here, not all; method: immunoSEQ multiplex PCR. The table includes about 38,000 clones, around 77% detected once. These receptors are not linked to any known antigen. The specimen was memory CD4+ T cells from PBMCs, cultured in vitro. Receptor source: an adult with COVID-19. CDR3s include the opening cysteine and the closing phenylalanine or tryptophan. The D gene is left open where the match is weak. Clone size is not always given. Where it is, it says once, few, many or a class for expanded clones.

j_call v_call d_call clone_size cdr3_nt cdr3_aa
TRBJ2-1 TRBV7-9 TRBD2 - TGTGCCAGCAGCCCTCGAAATAGCGGGAGGGATGAGCAGTTCTTC CASSPRNSGRDEQFF
TRBJ2-3 TRBV11-3 - - TGTGCCAGCAGCGCCGATGGGTGGGGCGGCACAGATACGCAGTATTTT CASSADGWGGTDTQYF
TRBJ1-1 TRBV29-1 - - TGCAGCATTTTCCGGGACAAGAACACTGAAGCTTTCTTT CSIFRDKNTEAFF
TRBJ2-5 TRBV3-1/TRBV3-2 TRBD2 - TGTGCCAGCAGCTCAGCGGGAGTAGAGACCCAGTACTTC CASSSAGVETQYF
TRBJ2-5 TRBV7-9 - medium-sized TGTGCCAGCCTTCCCGGTTTAGGCTTCGGACTCCAAGAGACCCAGTACTTC CASLPGLGFGLQETQYF
TRBJ2-1 TRBV4-2 TRBD2 few TGTGCCAGCAGCCAAGATGGTGGGAGCGGGAGTGGAAATGAGCAGTTCTTC CASSQDGGSGSGNEQFF
TRBJ2-1 TRBV7-3 TRBD2 - TGTGCCAGCAGCTTATCTAGCGGAAACTACAATGAGCAGTTCTTC CASSLSSGNYNEQFF
TRBJ1-1 TRBV7-9 TRBD1 few TGTGCCAGCAGCTTACAGGGGGCAATGGGTGAAGCTTTCTTT CASSLQGAMGEAFF
TRBJ2-1 TRBV30 - once TGTGCCTGGAGTGGCGCGGGCTCCTACAATGAGCAGTTCTTC CAWSGAGSYNEQFF
TRBJ2-2 TRBV11-1 - - TGTGCCAGCACCTCGGGGTACGGGGAGCTGTTTTTT CASTSGYGELFF
TRBJ2-7 TRBV28 TRBD2 - TGTGCCAGCAGAGCCGGGACTAGAGCCCCGATCTACGAGCAGTACTTC CASRAGTRAPIYEQYF
TRBJ2-4 TRBV19 TRBD2 - TGTGCCACCCGGACTAGCGGGAGACTAGCCAAAAACATTCAGTACTTC CATRTSGRLAKNIQYF
TRBJ1-6 TRBV11-2 TRBD1 - TGTGCCAGCAGCCCCAGGACAGGTTTGGATTCACCCCTCCACTTT CASSPRTGLDSPLHF